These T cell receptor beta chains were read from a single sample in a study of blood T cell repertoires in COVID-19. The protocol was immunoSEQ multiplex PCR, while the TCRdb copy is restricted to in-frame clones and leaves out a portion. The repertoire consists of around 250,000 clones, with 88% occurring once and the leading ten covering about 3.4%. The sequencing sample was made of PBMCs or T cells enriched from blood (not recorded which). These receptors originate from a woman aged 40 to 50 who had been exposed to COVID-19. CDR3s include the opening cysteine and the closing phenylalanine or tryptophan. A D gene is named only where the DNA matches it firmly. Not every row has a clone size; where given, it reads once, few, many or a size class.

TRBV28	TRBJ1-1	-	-	TGTGCCAGCAGTTTAAAGGAGGGGTACAGGATAAGGAGATGGGGCACTGAAGCTTTCTTT	CASSLKEGYRIRRWGTEAFF
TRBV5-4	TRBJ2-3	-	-	TGTGCCAGCAGCCCCCGTAGGGGATCAGATACGCAGTATTTT	CASSPRRGSDTQYF
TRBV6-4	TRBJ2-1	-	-	TGTGCCAGCAGTGAAAGCCAAAGCTCCTACAATGAGCAGTTCTTC	CASSESQSSYNEQFF
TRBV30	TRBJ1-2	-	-	TGTGCCTGGAGCCCACAGGCCGGCTACACCTTC	CAWSPQAGYTF
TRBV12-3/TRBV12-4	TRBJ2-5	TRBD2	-	TGTGCCAGCAGTTTAGCTGGGAGGGGGACCCAGTACTTC	CASSLAGRGTQYF
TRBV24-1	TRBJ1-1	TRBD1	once	TGTGCCACCAGTGACGGGACAGCGGGTTTCTTT	CATSDGTAGFF
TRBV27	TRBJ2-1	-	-	TGTGCCAGCAGAAAGGGAGGCTCCTACAATGAGCAGTTCTTC	CASRKGGSYNEQFF
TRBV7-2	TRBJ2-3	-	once	TGTGCCAGCAGCACAAACGGAGCCAGCGGAGATACGCAGTATTTT	CASSTNGASGDTQYF
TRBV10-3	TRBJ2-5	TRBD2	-	TGTGCCATCAGTGAGACCGGGACTAGGCAAGAGACCCAGTACTTC	CAISETGTRQETQYF
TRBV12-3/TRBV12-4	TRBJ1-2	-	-	TGTGCCAGCACCCTTCTATCGGGGGGCGTCTACACCTTC	CASTLLSGGVYTF
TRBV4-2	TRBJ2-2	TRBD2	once	TGTGCCAGCAGCCACCACTTGGGAGCGGGGGAGAACACCGGGGAGCTGTTTTTT	CASSHHLGAGENTGELFF
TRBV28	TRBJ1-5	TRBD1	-	TGTGCCAGCAGCTCACCCAGGGGGCGGATCCAGCCCCAGCATTTT	CASSSPRGRIQPQHF
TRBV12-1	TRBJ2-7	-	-	TGTGCCAGCAGAATGTGGCGGTCCTTAGCGGGGAGGGCCTACGAGCAGTACTTC	CASRMWRSLAGRAYEQYF
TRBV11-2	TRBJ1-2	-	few	TGTGCCAGCAGCCCAGGACAAAACTATGGCTACACCTTC	CASSPGQNYGYTF
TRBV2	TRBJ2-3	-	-	TGTGCCAGTACTAGCTTGGGCCCAGATACGCAGTATTTT	CASTSLGPDTQYF
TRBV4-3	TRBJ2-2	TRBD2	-	TGCGCCAGCAGCCAAGATACTAGCGGGACCGGGGAGCTGTTTTTT	CASSQDTSGTGELFF
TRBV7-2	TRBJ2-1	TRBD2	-	TGTGCCAGCAGCTTAGTTTGGTCGGGGGGTGGCTACAATGAGCAGTTCTTC	CASSLVWSGGGYNEQFF
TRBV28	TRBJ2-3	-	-	TGTGCCAGCAGTTTCGTAATCACAGATACGCAGTATTTT	CASSFVITDTQYF
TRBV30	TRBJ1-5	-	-	TGTGCCTGGACCGGACAGATTAATCAGCCCCAGCATTTT	CAWTGQINQPQHF
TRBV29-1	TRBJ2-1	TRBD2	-	TGCAGCGTAACCGGGACTATCGTCTACAATGAGCAGTTCTTC	CSVTGTIVYNEQFF
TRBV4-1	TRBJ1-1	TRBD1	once	TGCGCCAGCAGCCAAGGGCAGGGGGCTAAAACTGAAGCTTTCTTT	CASSQGQGAKTEAFF
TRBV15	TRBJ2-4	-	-	TGTGCCACCAGCAGTGGGGACTCCATAGCCAAAAACATTCAGTACTTC	CATSSGDSIAKNIQYF
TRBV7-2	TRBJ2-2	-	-	TGTGCCAGCAGCTTACGTAGGGGCGGGGACCACACCGGGGAGCTGTTTTTT	CASSLRRGGDHTGELFF
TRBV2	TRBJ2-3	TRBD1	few	TGTGCCAGCAGTGCTTATGTGACAGGGACGAAAGATACGCAGTATTTT	CASSAYVTGTKDTQYF
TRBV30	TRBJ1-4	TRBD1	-	TGTGCCTGGAGTACTGAACAGGGGTGGAGTGGTGAAAAACTGTTTTTT	CAWSTEQGWSGEKLFF
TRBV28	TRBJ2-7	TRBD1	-	TGTGCCAGCAGCTCCAGGGGAAAGGGGGCATTGGTGAGGGAGTACTTC	CASSSRGKGALVREYF
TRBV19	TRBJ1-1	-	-	TGTGCCAGTAGTATGGGGGGTTATACTGAAGCTTTCTTT	CASSMGGYTEAFF